This T cell receptor beta chain comes out of a study of vaccination and CD4 T cells after COVID-19. The CDR3 length is 14 residues. Germline V gene lookup returns CDR1 ENHRY and CDR2 SYGVKD. V was pared by 10 bases and J by 6 bases, with 15 bases of the junction left unmatched. Details on this clonotype: Its target is not known.

Treatment denoted: approximately 10-day PBMC culture with coronavirus spike peptide pools or control peptides (ViraFEST assay). CD4+ T cells of the unexposed donor were collected before the COVID-19 pandemic (2011-2018). The study sequenced cultured CD4+ T cell DNA using the Oncomine TCR Beta short-read assay. One entry per CDR3 protein, called by TCRdb with MiXCR from the PCR reads. The sample lists 7,000 to 9,000 distinct CDR3 sequences; roughly 50% were seen once. Sequencing input: CD4+ T cells from blood, cultured in vitro. The receptor's source is a human donor in good health. The chain combines TRBV10-3 with TRBJ2-7, with 7 bases identical to TRBD2. The CDR3 DNA sequence: TGTGCCACGGGCGGAGGGGCGGGGGTTGGCGAGCAGTACTTC. Translated, it gives CATGGGAGVGEQYF.